This TCR beta chain came from a study of T cells in Graves' hyperthyroidism and ophthalmopathy. This clonotype was seen ten or more times. As yet, its antigen is unknown. RNA transcripts were the template for amplifying TCR beta CDR3 regions. HTBI primers were used for first-round RT-PCR of the TCR CDR3. One entry per CDR3 protein, called by TCRdb with MiXCR from the multiplex PCR reads. The sample consists of 200,000 or so distinct CDR3 sequences, less than 20% of them appearing once. The study's findings and limits: A 13 V-J signature model discriminated ophthalmopathy versus stable hyperthyroidism. Ophthalmopathy was predicted by the model a median of approximately 6 months ahead of onset.

On the basis of clinical symptoms, serum thyroxine and TRAb, thyroid ultrasound and orbital computed tomography, diagnoses were made. This sequence originates from a woman aged 50 to 60 with Graves' hyperthyroidism. Sequencing was performed on blood.

CDR3 nucleotides: TGCGCCAGCAGCCAGACTAGCGGGAATGTCAATGAGCAGTTCTTC. This gives the protein CASSQTSGNVNEQFF. The rearrangement links TRBV5-1 to TRBJ2-1; 11 nucleotides match TRBD2. Germline V gene sequence: CDR1 SGHRS, CDR2 YFSETQ. V shed 4 bases and J 6 bases; nucleotides not matched to a gene: 6. The CDR3 spans 15 residues.